This T cell receptor (beta chain) is from a study of beta chain features in type 1 diabetes. The CDR3 has 15 residues. Trimming cost V 3 bases and J 1 base; bases outside gene matches: 4. From germline, CDR1 is KGHSH and CDR2 LQKENI. Reverse transcription of all isolated RNA meant that expressed TCRB transcripts were sequenced. Generated by immunoSEQ multiplex PCR, the TCRdb table keeps only in-frame clones and is missing some. The table lists 900,000 or so clones, roughly 15% of them singletons. Only a few counts were recorded for this clone. Sequenced input: naive CD4+ T cells from blood. The chain carries TRBV18 and TRBJ1-1, with TRBD1 matching over 8 bases. The sequence came from a young woman in good health. The CDR3 coding sequence is TGTGCCAGCTCACCTCAAGGGACAGGGAACACTGAAGCTTTCTTT. Translated: CASSPQGTGNTEAFF.